This T cell receptor beta chain is drawn from a study of beta chain features in type 1 diabetes. Since all of the isolated RNA was reverse transcribed, expressed TCRB transcripts were what got sequenced. Only in-frame clones appear in the TCRdb table, and some are missing; sequencing was by immunoSEQ multiplex PCR. The data contain 140,000 to 150,000 clones, under 60% of them singletons. Post-sort purity exceeded 95% for all sorted populations. The table lists this clone with a few counts. V lost 4 bases to trimming and J lost 0 bases, with 7 bases between them. The germline V gene encodes CDR1 SGHTA and CDR2 FQGNSA. CDR3 size: 13 residues.

The chain recombines TRBV7-2 with TRBJ2-7; D unclear. This clonotype was obtained from a man between 18 and 29 years old in good health. What was sequenced was Tregs from blood. CDR3 bases: TGTGCCAGCAGCTCATACAGCTCCTACGAGCAGTACTTC. Residues: CASSSYSSYEQYF. Drawing the rest from reference TRBV7-2 and TRBJ2-7, the complete variable domain is GAGVSQSPSNKVTEKGKDVELRCDPISGHTALYWYRQSLGQGLEFLIYFQGNSAPDKSGLPSDRFSAERTGGSVSTLTIQRTQQEDSAVYLCASSSYSSYEQYFGPGTRLTVT.